A selection of T cell receptor beta chains follows, all from one sample in a study of early T cells in non-severe SARS-CoV-2 infection. TCRdb recomputed calls from the 5' RACE reads with MiXCR, one row per CDR3 protein. The sample lists about 77,000 distinct CDR3 sequences, roughly 9.6% occurring once. Material: whole blood. Source of these receptors: an adult who was a healthcare worker with PCR-confirmed SARS-CoV-2 infection or an uninfected control (not recorded which). Each CDR3 is given with its conserved first and last residue. D genes are given only for firm matches. Expanded clones get a size class; other rows say once, few or many, or leave the size out.

>TRBJ2-3|TRBV20-1|NA|NA
TGCAGTGCTAGAGCTAGCGAAGATACGCAGTATTTT
CSARASEDTQYF
>TRBJ2-7|TRBV20-1|few|NA
TGCAGTGTCCCGGGTTTGACCTACGAGCAGTACTTC
CSVPGLTYEQYF
>TRBJ2-4|TRBV28|few|NA
TGTGCCAGCGCTCGGGGCAGCGAAAACATTCAGTACTTC
CASARGSENIQYF
>TRBJ2-1|TRBV7-8|many|NA
TGTGCCAGCAGCTCCATCGAGGGTCGGACTGAGCAGTTCTTC
CASSSIEGRTEQFF
>TRBJ2-1|TRBV5-4|few|NA
TGTGCCAGCAGGCCAGGAGTGTACAGTGAGCAGTTCTTC
CASRPGVYSEQFF
>TRBJ1-5|TRBV4-2|few|NA
TGTGCCAGCAGCCAAGAAGGTGGGAATCAGCCCCAGCATTTT
CASSQEGGNQPQHF
>TRBJ2-1|TRBV12-3/TRBV12-4|many|TRBD2
TGTGCCAGCAGTTTAAGGACTAGCGGAGGGGGTGGCGCCCTCGCATACTCCTACAATGAGCAGTTCTTC
CASSLRTSGGGGALAYSYNEQFF
>TRBJ1-5|TRBV2|many|NA
TGTGCCAGCAGAACAGGCCCTATGAATCAGCCCCAGCATTTT
CASRTGPMNQPQHF
>TRBJ2-2|TRBV27|many|TRBD1
TGTGCCAGCAGTTTACTCGGGTGGAGGGGGACAGGCACCGGGGAGCTGTTTTTT
CASSLLGWRGTGTGELFF
>TRBJ1-2|TRBV20-1|NA|NA
TGCAGTGCTAGTCCCCCTCGAGGTGAACGGGACTATGGCTACACCTTC
CSASPPRGERDYGYTF
>TRBJ2-5|TRBV5-4|many|NA
TGTGCCAGCAGCCCTGGACTCCAACAAGAGACCCAGTACTTC
CASSPGLQQETQYF
>TRBJ2-7|TRBV2|many|NA
TGTGCCAGCGGGAGCCGGGACCGATACGAGCAGTACTTC
CASGSRDRYEQYF
>TRBJ2-5|TRBV20-1|many|NA
TGCAGTGCTAGCTCCAACAACCAAGAGACCCAGTACTTC
CSASSNNQETQYF
>TRBJ2-7|TRBV6-1|many|NA
TGTGCCAGCAGTGACCCCGGTCGGCTCAGCTCCTACGAGCAGTACTTC
CASSDPGRLSSYEQYF
>TRBJ1-2|TRBV6-5|NA|NA
TGTGCCAGCAGTTACTCCCTCGGGGGGACTCATGGCTACACCTTC
CASSYSLGGTHGYTF
>TRBJ1-6|TRBV20-1|few|TRBD1
TGCAGTGCTAGTCGGCACCAGGGGGGCGTATCACCCCTCCACTTT
CSASRHQGGVSPLHF
>TRBJ1-2|TRBV28|many|NA
TGTGCCAGCACCTCGAGGGTAATTAGCTATGGCTACACCTTC
CASTSRVISYGYTF
>TRBJ2-1|TRBV4-1|NA|TRBD2
TGCGCCAGCAGCCAAGACGGGGGGTCTGGAAATGAGCAGTTCTTC
CASSQDGGSGNEQFF
>TRBJ2-3|TRBV7-8|few|NA
TGTGCCAGCAGCTCCTCCTTCGCGAGTGTCGATACGCAGTATTTT
CASSSSFASVDTQYF
>TRBJ2-1|TRBV30|few|NA
TGTGCCTGGAGTGTAAAAGGTAGGCGGAATGAGCAGTTCTTC
CAWSVKGRRNEQFF
>TRBJ2-5|TRBV7-2|NA|TRBD2
TGTGCCAGCAGCTTTCCTGTGGGGGGGACGGAGACCCAGTACTTC
CASSFPVGGTETQYF
>TRBJ1-5|TRBV28|NA|TRBD1
TGTGCCAGCAACGAACAGGGGAACAAGCCCCAGCATTTT
CASNEQGNKPQHF
>TRBJ1-4|TRBV7-2|many|NA
TGTGCCAGCAGCTTAGCCCGGGGGCGAACTAATGAAAAACTGTTTTTT
CASSLARGRTNEKLFF
>TRBJ1-5|TRBV18|few|TRBD1
TGTGCCAGCTCACCGGGACAGCCACAGCCCCAGCATTTT
CASSPGQPQPQHF
>TRBJ2-3|TRBV2|many|NA
TGTGCCAGCGGGAGCACAGATACGCAGTATTTT
CASGSTDTQYF
>TRBJ1-2|TRBV28|few|TRBD1
TGTGCCAGCAGTCAGGGGGAGTGGGACAGGTTAAACTATGGCTACACCTTC
CASSQGEWDRLNYGYTF
>TRBJ2-3|TRBV7-8|NA|NA
TGTGCCAGCAGCTTAGTCGGGGGGCTTGCAGATACGCAGTATTTT
CASSLVGGLADTQYF
>TRBJ2-7|TRBV20-1|many|NA
TGCAGTGTTTGGGGCCAGGGCCCTATAAACTACGAGCAGTACTTC
CSVWGQGPINYEQYF
>TRBJ1-1|TRBV28|few|NA
TGTGCCAGCAGGAAGGGGCGAGGGTACACTGAAGCTTTCTTT
CASRKGRGYTEAFF
>TRBJ1-5|TRBV19|few|TRBD1
TGTGCCAGTAGTACCCAGACAGGGGTTCAGCCCCAGCATTTT
CASSTQTGVQPQHF
>TRBJ2-1|TRBV18|many|TRBD1
TGTGCCAGCTCACCACGCCAACAGGGGTGGGAGACGGGAAGAGGGCAGTTCTTC
CASSPRQQGWETGRGQFF
>TRBJ2-5|TRBV5-1|few|NA
TGCGCCAGCAGCTTGGGGGATCAAGAGACCCAGTACTTC
CASSLGDQETQYF
>TRBJ2-1|TRBV12-3/TRBV12-4|many|TRBD2
TGTGCCAGCAGTTCTCCCAGCGGGATGAATTACAATGAGCAGTTCTTC
CASSSPSGMNYNEQFF